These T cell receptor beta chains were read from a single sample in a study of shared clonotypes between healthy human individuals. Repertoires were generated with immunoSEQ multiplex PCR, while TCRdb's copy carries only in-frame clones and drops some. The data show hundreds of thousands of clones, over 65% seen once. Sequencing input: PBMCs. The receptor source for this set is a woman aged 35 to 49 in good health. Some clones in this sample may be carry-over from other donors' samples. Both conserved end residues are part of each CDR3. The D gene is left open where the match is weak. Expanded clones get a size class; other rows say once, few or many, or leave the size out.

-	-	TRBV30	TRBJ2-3	TGTGCCTGGAGTCCCGGGGGAGATACGCAGTATTTT	CAWSPGGDTQYF
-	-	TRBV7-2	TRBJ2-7	TGTGCCAGCAGCTCCGACGGGGGCTACGAGCAGTACTTC	CASSSDGGYEQYF
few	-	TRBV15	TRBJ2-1	TGTGCCACCAACGGGGGTCGATCCTACAATGAGCAGTTCTTC	CATNGGRSYNEQFF
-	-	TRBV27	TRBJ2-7	TGTGCCAGCAGTTTTTCAAGAGCTTACGAGCAGTACTTC	CASSFSRAYEQYF
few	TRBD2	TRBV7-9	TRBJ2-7	TGTGCCAGCAGCGAACTAGCGGGAGGCGAGCAGTACTTC	CASSELAGGEQYF
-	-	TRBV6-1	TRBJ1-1	TGTGCCAGCAGTGAAGGGGTGGGCAGAGAAGCTTTCTTT	CASSEGVGREAFF
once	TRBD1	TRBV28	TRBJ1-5	TGTGCCAGCATTGAGGGACAGGGGCAAGGGCCCCAGCATTTT	CASIEGQGQGPQHF
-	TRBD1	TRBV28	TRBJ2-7	TGTGCCACCTGTCGACAGGGAATACCCTACGAGCAGTACTTC	CATCRQGIPYEQYF
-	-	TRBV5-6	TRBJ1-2	TGTGCCAGCAGTTCAGGACAGCTCGATGGCTACACCTTC	CASSSGQLDGYTF
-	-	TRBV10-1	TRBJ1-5	TGCGCCAGCAGTGAAGTTGGTGCCAGGGAAAGCAATCAGCCCCAGCATTTT	CASSEVGARESNQPQHF
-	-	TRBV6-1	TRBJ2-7	TGTGCCAGCAGTGGAGCCTACGAGCAGTACTTC	CASSGAYEQYF
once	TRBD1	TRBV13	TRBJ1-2	TGTGCCAGCAGCCTCAGGGGGAATCGGTATGGCTACACCTTC	CASSLRGNRYGYTF
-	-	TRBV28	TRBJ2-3	TGTGCCAGCAGTCAGCCGGGCCCCGGGCTAGATACGCAGTATTTT	CASSQPGPGLDTQYF
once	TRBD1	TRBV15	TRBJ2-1	TGTGCCACCAGCTCCCCTTGGGGCAACAGGGGGCCCTACAATGAGCAGTTCTTC	CATSSPWGNRGPYNEQFF
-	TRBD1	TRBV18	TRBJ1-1	TGTGCCAGCTCACCGATTACAGGGGGAATCAACACTGAAGCTTTCTTT	CASSPITGGINTEAFF
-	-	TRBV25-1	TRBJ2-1	TGTGCCAGCAGTGAATTGGGGGGTGGTTCCTACAATGAGCAGTTCTTC	CASSELGGGSYNEQFF